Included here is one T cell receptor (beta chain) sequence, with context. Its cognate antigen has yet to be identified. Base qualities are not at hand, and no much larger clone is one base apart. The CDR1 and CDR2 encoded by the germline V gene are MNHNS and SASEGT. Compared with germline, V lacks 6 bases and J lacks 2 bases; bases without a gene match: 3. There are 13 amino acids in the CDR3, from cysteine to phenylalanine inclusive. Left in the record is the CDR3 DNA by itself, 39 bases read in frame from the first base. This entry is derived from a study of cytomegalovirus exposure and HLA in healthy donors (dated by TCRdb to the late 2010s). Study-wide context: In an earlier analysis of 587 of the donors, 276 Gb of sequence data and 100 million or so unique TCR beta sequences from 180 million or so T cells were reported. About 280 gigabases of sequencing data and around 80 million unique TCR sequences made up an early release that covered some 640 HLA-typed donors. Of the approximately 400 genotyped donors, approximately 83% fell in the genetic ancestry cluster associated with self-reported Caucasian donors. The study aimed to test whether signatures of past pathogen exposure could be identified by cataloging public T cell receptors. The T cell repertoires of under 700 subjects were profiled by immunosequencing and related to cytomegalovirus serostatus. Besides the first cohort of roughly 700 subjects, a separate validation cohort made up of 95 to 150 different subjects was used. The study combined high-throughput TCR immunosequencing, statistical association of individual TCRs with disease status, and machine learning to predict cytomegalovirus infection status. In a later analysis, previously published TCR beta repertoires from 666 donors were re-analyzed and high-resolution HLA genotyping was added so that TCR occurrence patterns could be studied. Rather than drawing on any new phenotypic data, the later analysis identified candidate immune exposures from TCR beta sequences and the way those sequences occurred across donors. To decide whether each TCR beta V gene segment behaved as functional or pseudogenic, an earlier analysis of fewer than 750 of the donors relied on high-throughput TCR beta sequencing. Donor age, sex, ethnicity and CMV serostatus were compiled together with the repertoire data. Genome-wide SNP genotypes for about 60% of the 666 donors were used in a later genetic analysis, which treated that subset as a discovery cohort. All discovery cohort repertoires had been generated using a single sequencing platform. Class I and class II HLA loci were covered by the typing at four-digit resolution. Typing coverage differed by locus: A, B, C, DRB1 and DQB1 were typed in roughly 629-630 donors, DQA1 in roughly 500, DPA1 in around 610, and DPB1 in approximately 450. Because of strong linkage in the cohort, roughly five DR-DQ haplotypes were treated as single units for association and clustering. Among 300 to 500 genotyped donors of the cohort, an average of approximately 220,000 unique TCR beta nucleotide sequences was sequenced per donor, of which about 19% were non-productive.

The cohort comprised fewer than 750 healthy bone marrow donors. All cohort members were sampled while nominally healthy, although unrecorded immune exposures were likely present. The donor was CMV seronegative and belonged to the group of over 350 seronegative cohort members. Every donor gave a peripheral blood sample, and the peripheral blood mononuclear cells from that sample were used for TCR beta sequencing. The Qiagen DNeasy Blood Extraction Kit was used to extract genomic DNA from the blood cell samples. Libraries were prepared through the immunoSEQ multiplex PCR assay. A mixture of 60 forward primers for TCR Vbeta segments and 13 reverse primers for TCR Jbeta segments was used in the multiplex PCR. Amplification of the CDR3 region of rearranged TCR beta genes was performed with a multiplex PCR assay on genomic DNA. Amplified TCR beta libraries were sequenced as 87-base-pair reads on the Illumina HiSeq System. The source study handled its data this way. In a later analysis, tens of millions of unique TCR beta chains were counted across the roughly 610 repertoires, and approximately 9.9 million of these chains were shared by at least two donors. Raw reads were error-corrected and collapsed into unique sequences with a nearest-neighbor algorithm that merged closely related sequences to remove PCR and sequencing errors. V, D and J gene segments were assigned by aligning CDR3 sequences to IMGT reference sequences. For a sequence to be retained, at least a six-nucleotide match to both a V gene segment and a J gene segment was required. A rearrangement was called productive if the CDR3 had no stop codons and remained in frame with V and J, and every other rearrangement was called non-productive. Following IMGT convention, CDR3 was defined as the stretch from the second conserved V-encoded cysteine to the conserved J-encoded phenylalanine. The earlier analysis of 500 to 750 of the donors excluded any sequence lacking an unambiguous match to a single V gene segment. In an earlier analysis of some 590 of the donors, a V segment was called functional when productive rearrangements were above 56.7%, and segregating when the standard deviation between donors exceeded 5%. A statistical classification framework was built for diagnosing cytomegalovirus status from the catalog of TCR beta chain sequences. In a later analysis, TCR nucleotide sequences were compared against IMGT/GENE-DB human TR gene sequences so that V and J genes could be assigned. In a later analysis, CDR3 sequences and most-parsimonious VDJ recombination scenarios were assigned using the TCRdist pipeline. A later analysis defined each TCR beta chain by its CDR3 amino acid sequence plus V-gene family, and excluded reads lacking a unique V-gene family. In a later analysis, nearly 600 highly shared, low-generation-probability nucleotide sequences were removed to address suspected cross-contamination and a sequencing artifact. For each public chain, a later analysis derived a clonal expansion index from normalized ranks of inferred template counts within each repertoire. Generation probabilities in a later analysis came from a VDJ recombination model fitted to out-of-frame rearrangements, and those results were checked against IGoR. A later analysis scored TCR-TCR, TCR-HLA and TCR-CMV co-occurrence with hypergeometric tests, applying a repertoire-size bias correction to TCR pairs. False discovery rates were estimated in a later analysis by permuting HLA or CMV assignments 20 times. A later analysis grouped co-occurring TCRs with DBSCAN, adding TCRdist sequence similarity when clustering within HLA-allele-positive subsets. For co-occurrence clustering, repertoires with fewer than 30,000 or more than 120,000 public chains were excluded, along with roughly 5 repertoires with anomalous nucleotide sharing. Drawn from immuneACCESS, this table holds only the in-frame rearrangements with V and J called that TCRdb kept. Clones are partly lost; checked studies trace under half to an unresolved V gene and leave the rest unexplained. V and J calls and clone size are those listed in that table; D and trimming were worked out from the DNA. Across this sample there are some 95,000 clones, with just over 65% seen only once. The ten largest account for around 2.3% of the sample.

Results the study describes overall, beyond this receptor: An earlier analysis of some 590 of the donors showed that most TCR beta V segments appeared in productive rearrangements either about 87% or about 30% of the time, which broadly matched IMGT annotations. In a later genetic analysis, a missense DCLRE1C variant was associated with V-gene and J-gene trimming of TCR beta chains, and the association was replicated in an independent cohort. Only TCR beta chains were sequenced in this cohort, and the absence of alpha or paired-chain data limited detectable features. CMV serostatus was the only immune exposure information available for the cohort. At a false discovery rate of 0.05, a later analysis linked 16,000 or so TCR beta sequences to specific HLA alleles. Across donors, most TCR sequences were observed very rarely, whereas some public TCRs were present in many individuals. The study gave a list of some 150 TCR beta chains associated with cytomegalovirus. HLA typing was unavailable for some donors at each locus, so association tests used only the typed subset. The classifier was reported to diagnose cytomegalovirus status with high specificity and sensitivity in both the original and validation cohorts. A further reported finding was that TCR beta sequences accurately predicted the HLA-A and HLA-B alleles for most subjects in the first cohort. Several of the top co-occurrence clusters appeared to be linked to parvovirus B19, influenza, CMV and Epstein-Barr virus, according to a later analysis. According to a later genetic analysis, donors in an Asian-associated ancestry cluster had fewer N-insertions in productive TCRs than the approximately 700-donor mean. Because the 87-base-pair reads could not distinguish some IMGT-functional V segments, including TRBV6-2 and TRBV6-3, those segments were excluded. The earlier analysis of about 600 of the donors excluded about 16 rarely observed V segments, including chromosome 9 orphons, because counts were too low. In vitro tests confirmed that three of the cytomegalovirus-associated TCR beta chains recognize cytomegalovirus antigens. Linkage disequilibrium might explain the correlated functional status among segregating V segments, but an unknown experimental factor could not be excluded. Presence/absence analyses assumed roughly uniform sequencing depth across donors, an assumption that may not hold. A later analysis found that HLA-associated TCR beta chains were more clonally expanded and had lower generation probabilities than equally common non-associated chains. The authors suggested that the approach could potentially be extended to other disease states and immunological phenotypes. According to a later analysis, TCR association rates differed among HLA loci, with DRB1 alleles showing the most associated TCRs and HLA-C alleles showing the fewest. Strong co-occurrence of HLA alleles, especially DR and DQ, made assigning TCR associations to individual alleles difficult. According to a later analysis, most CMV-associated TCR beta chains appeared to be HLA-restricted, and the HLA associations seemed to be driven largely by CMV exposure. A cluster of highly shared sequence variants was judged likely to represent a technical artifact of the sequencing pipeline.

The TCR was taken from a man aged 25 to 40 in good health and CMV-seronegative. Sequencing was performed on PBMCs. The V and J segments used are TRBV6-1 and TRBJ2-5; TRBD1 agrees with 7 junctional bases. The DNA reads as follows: TGTGCCAGCAGGGCAGGGGGACAAGAGACCCAGTACTTC. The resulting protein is CASRAGGQETQYF.